A single TCR beta chain is shown here with its context. CDR3 length equals 14 residues. Germline values: CDR1 LGHNA, CDR2 YSLEER. Trimming took 5 bases from V and 2 from J; bases not matched to a gene: 3. Profiling relied on immunoSEQ multiplex PCR, and the TCRdb table lists in-frame clones only, not all of them. The repertoire holds 250,000 to 400,000 clones, with 75% to 90% as singletons. The data derive from a study of cytomegalovirus exposure and HLA in healthy donors. The gene calls are TRBV4-3 and TRBJ1-3; 7 bases line up with TRBD1. This TCR was recovered from a woman aged 25-40 years in good health and CMV-seropositive. Sequencing input: PBMCs. The CDR3 DNA reads as TGCGCCAGCAGCTCTCAGGGGGCTGGAAACACCATATATTTT. Its translation is CASSSQGAGNTIYF.